This T cell receptor beta chain stems from a study of radiation and T cells in renal cell carcinoma. About the research overall: Nephrectomy followed 15 Gy stereotactic body radiation by 4 weeks. Overall study results and limits: Pretreatment tumor biopsies were lacking, so baseline clonotypes are unknown.

Time point meaning: baseline pretreatment blood. Treatment in this sample: 15 Gy SBRT to primary tumor, nephrectomy 4 weeks later. Serial blood draws occurred at baseline and 2 and 4 weeks post-SBRT. The patient's renal cell carcinoma had clear cell pathology. Sequencing used immunoSEQ multiplex PCR; TCRdb keeps in-frame clones, though not all of them. Of 70,000 to 95,000 clones in the sample, 65% to 85% were seen once. Points on this clone: The antigen remains unidentified.

The germline V gene encodes CDR1 SGHRS and CDR2 YFSETQ. CDR3 length: 15 amino acids. V lost 0 bases and J 0 bases, leaving 8 bases between the germline ends. The starting material was blood, obtained from a patient whose treatment included radiotherapy and nephrectomy. This sequence originates from a man aged 55 to 70 with renal cell carcinoma. This chain uses TRBV5-1 with TRBJ2-3; D not resolved. CDR3 sequence reads: CASSLESGSTDTQYF. CDR3 nucleotides: TGCGCCAGCAGCTTGGAGTCAGGAAGCACAGATACGCAGTATTTT.